These T cell receptor beta chains were read from a single sample in a study of shared clonotypes between healthy human individuals. The repertoire was sequenced with immunoSEQ multiplex PCR; TCRdb's copy has only in-frame clones and lacks some. Of about 2 million clones in the sample, around 96% were seen once. The specimen sequenced was naive CD8+ T cells sorted from blood. These receptors were collected from a man younger than 35 in good health. The CDR3 runs from the conserved cysteine through the conserved F or W. The D gene is left open where the match is weak. Part of the rows lack a size; the others show once, few, many or a class for expanded clones.

TRBJ1-2,TRBV11-3,NA,NA,TGTGCCAGCATCCAAGGGGGTTTCCGCCGTGGCTACACCTTC,CASIQGGFRRGYTF
TRBJ2-1,TRBV4-3,NA,TRBD2,TGCGCCAGCAGCCAAGAGGCCGTAGCGGGCTCCTCCTACAATGAGCAGTTCTTC,CASSQEAVAGSSYNEQFF
TRBJ2-7,TRBV25-1,NA,NA,TGTGCCAGCAGTGAATCCCAGGGGGAGGGCGAGCAGTACTTC,CASSESQGEGEQYF
TRBJ2-3,TRBV15,NA,NA,TGTGCCACCAGCCCGGACAGCACAGATACGCAGTATTTT,CATSPDSTDTQYF
TRBJ2-1,TRBV7-9,NA,NA,TGTGCCAGCAGCTTATTCGGGGGTGAGCAGTTCTTC,CASSLFGGEQFF
TRBJ2-7,TRBV6-1,NA,NA,TGTGCCAGCAGTGTTTGGGTCGGCCCCGGCTACGAGCAGTACTTC,CASSVWVGPGYEQYF
TRBJ2-7,TRBV4-1,NA,TRBD2,TGCGCCAGCAGCCAAGAGGCAGCGGGGGGTTTCGCTTCCTACGAGCAGTACTTC,CASSQEAAGGFASYEQYF
TRBJ1-6,TRBV13,few,NA,TGTGCCAGCAGCTCGGGTGGGCAGACAAATTCACCCCTCCACTTT,CASSSGGQTNSPLHF
TRBJ2-2,TRBV15,NA,NA,TGTGCCACCAGCAGAGACTCGGGGCTTTACACCGGGGAGCTGTTTTTT,CATSRDSGLYTGELFF
TRBJ2-1,TRBV28,NA,TRBD1,TGTGCCAGCGTCAGGACAGGGGGCGTCCACAATGAGCAGTTCTTC,CASVRTGGVHNEQFF
TRBJ2-7,TRBV10-3,NA,NA,TGTGCCATCAGGGACGGTTTCGAGGAGCAGTACTTC,CAIRDGFEEQYF
TRBJ2-7,TRBV2,NA,NA,TGTGCCAGCCGCCCCGGGAGACTCTCCTACGAGCAGTACTTC,CASRPGRLSYEQYF
TRBJ2-5,TRBV2,NA,TRBD2,TGTGCCTCCCTTAGGCTAGCGGGAAAAACAACCCCTGGGGAGACCCAGTACTTC,CASLRLAGKTTPGETQYF
TRBJ2-2,TRBV4-3,NA,TRBD2,TGCGCCAGCAGCCCCATGACTAGCCCTGGCACCGGGGAGCTGTTTTTT,CASSPMTSPGTGELFF
TRBJ2-7,TRBV19,NA,NA,TGTGCCAGTACCCCAAGTTGGGCCCCCGCTTACGAGCAGTACTTC,CASTPSWAPAYEQYF
TRBJ1-4,TRBV6-5,NA,NA,TGTGCCAGCAGTTACTCGAGGCTCGAAAAACTGTTTTTT,CASSYSRLEKLFF
TRBJ1-4,TRBV29-1,few,TRBD1,TGCAGCGTTGTGACAGGGAAGGGTTCCAAACTGTTTTTT,CSVVTGKGSKLFF
TRBJ2-7,TRBV7-3,NA,NA,TGTGCCAGCAGCTGGGGACAAAACTACGAGCAGTACTTC,CASSWGQNYEQYF
TRBJ2-7,TRBV30,NA,TRBD2,TGTGCCTGGAGTGATCCCGGGGGGTCCACCTACGAGCAGTACTTC,CAWSDPGGSTYEQYF
TRBJ1-1,TRBV5-1,NA,NA,TGCGCCAGCAGCTTGGCCAGGGACACTGAAGCTTTCTTT,CASSLARDTEAFF
TRBJ2-1,TRBV11-2,NA,TRBD2,TGTGCCAGCAGCTTAGAAGCTAGCGGGTACAATGAGCAGTTCTTC,CASSLEASGYNEQFF
TRBJ1-5,TRBV6-1,NA,NA,TGTGCCAGCAGGGGGCTGACAGTTAGCAATCAGCCCCAGCATTTT,CASRGLTVSNQPQHF
TRBJ2-1,TRBV15,NA,NA,TGTGCCACCAGCAGAGATTTCACTAGCAGCTACAATGAGCAGTTCTTC,CATSRDFTSSYNEQFF
TRBJ2-2,TRBV5-1,NA,NA,TGCGCCAGCAGCTTATCGGTTAACACCGGGGAGCTGTTTTTT,CASSLSVNTGELFF
TRBJ2-7,TRBV6-5,NA,NA,TGTGCCAGCAGTTACAATCAGGGGAGCCACTACGAGCAGTACTTC,CASSYNQGSHYEQYF
TRBJ1-2,TRBV6-6,NA,NA,TGTGCCAGCAGTAACCTTGACCTGGCAGACTATGGCTACACCTTC,CASSNLDLADYGYTF
TRBJ2-5,TRBV30,NA,NA,TGTGCCTGGAGTGTATTGGGCAGTAACCAAGAGACCCAGTACTTC,CAWSVLGSNQETQYF
TRBJ2-1,TRBV5-4,NA,NA,TGTGCCGCTCGGGGGGCCAGCTCCTACAATGAGCAGTTCTTC,CAARGASSYNEQFF
TRBJ2-7,TRBV9,NA,NA,TGTGCCAGCAGCGTACGAGGGAATGTCTACGAGCAGTACTTC,CASSVRGNVYEQYF
TRBJ1-2,TRBV6-6,NA,NA,TGTGCCAGCAGTCCAGGGGAGGGCTACACCTTC,CASSPGEGYTF
TRBJ2-1,TRBV4-3,NA,NA,TGCGCCAGCAGCCAAGATGGTATCAGCTCCCTCGACAATGAGCAGTTCTTC,CASSQDGISSLDNEQFF
TRBJ1-2,TRBV29-1,NA,NA,TGCAGCGTGCAGGATAACTATGGCTACACCTTC,CSVQDNYGYTF
TRBJ2-5,TRBV27,NA,NA,TGTGCCAGCAGTTTAATGGTCCAAGAGACCCAGTACTTC,CASSLMVQETQYF
TRBJ2-4,TRBV19,NA,NA,TGTGCCAGTAGTATAGATGATTTCGGGGAACAGGGTTTGAAAAACATTCAGTACTTC,CASSIDDFGEQGLKNIQYF
TRBJ2-7,TRBV27,few,TRBD1,TGTGCCAGCAGTTCAGGGGGCCCCTACGAGCAGTACTTC,CASSSGGPYEQYF
TRBJ2-1,TRBV30,NA,NA,TGTGCCTGGAGCCGGAACAATGAGCAGTTCTTC,CAWSRNNEQFF
TRBJ2-7,TRBV27,NA,TRBD2,TGTGCCAGCAGCCCCTCTAGCGGGGGTATTCTTTACGAGCAGTACTTC,CASSPSSGGILYEQYF
TRBJ2-7,TRBV30,NA,TRBD2,TGTGCCTGGAGTGGCCTCCCTCCGGGACTAGCGGGAGCCTACGAGCAGTACTTC,CAWSGLPPGLAGAYEQYF
TRBJ1-2,TRBV4-1,once,TRBD1,TGCGCCAGCAGCCAGGGACAGGCTATCTATGGCTACACCTTC,CASSQGQAIYGYTF
TRBJ2-5,TRBV4-3,NA,TRBD2,TGCGCCAGCAGCCGCTTACTAGCGCCGCAAGAGACCCAGTACTTC,CASSRLLAPQETQYF
TRBJ2-1,TRBV7-9,once,NA,TGTGCCAGCAGCCAGTCGTCGTACAATGAGCAGTTCTTC,CASSQSSYNEQFF
TRBJ2-3,TRBV28,NA,TRBD2,TGTGCCAGCAGTTACCTTCCGGGACTAGCGGGGGGGCCTGACACAGATACGCAGTATTTT,CASSYLPGLAGGPDTDTQYF
TRBJ2-7,TRBV11-2,NA,TRBD2,TGTGCCAGCAGCTTAGAAGCGGGGAACGAGCAGTACTTC,CASSLEAGNEQYF
TRBJ2-1,TRBV6-1,NA,NA,TGTGCCAGCAGTGAATGGGTAGGCGAGGGTTACAATGAGCAGTTCTTC,CASSEWVGEGYNEQFF
TRBJ2-1,TRBV19,NA,NA,TGTGCCAGTAGTATTAGTGACTATGGGGCCTACAATGAGCAGTTCTTC,CASSISDYGAYNEQFF
TRBJ2-1,TRBV4-1,NA,TRBD2,TGCGCCAGCAGCCAGGTAGCGGGAGGGCCGAATGAGCAGTTCTTC,CASSQVAGGPNEQFF
TRBJ2-5,TRBV2,NA,NA,TGTGCCAGCAAGTCGGACACAACGAGGGAGACCCAGTACTTC,CASKSDTTRETQYF
TRBJ2-5,TRBV18,NA,NA,TGTGCCAGCTCACCGACAGATAGCCAAGAGACCCAGTACTTC,CASSPTDSQETQYF
TRBJ2-3,TRBV4-1,once,NA,TGCGCCAGCAGCCAAGATCAGGGAAACGGCGGGGATACGCAGTATTTT,CASSQDQGNGGDTQYF
TRBJ2-7,TRBV5-4,NA,TRBD1,TGTGCCAGCAGCTTCGACAGGGCCTACGAGCAGTACTTC,CASSFDRAYEQYF
TRBJ1-4,TRBV7-9,NA,TRBD1,TGTGCCAGCAGCCCATATGAGGGACAGAATAATGAAAAACTGTTTTTT,CASSPYEGQNNEKLFF
TRBJ2-3,TRBV27,NA,NA,TGTGCCAGCAGTTTTGGGGGCGGTAGCACAGATACGCAGTATTTT,CASSFGGGSTDTQYF
TRBJ2-7,TRBV27,NA,NA,TGTGCCAGCAGTTTATCATGGACCGCTGTCTCCGAGCAGTACTTC,CASSLSWTAVSEQYF
TRBJ2-1,TRBV2,NA,TRBD2,TGTGCCAGCAGGCTAGCGGGAGAAGGGTGGAATGAGCAGTTCTTC,CASRLAGEGWNEQFF
TRBJ2-7,TRBV11-3,NA,NA,TGTGCCAGCAGCTTAGAGATAGGGATCGGCGAGCAGTACTTC,CASSLEIGIGEQYF
TRBJ2-7,TRBV6-5,once,TRBD2,TGTGCCAGCAGGAGACACGGGGAGGGCGACGAGCAGTACTTC,CASRRHGEGDEQYF